This entry describes one T cell receptor beta chain. The J segment lost 3 bases and the V segment lost 7 bases, leaving 6 bases of the junction unmatched. The CDR3 extends over 15 amino acids. Per the germline V gene, CDR1 is MNHEY and CDR2 is SVGAGI. The sample comes from a study of blood T cell repertoires in COVID-19. Measured with immunoSEQ multiplex PCR; TCRdb has only the in-frame clones, and not every one. The sample has more than 45,000 clones; 86% are singletons. Sample: peripheral blood. This receptor was identified in a woman of 80 years or more with acute or convalescent COVID-19. The V and J genes are TRBV6-5 and TRBJ1-6; 7 positions match TRBD1. CDR3 in amino acids: CASKIRDSYNSPLHF. CDR3 sequence (DNA): TGTGCCAGCAAAATAAGGGACAGCTATAATTCACCCCTCCACTTT.